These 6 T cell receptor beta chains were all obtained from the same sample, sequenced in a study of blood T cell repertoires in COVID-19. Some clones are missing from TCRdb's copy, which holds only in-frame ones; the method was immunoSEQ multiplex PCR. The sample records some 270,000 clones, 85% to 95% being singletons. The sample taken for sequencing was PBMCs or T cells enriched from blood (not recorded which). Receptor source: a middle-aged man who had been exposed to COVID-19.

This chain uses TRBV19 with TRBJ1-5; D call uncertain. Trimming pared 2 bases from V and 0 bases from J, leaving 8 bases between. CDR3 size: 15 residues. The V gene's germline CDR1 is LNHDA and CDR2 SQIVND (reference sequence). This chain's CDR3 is CASSITVYSNQPQHF. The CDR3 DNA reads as TGTGCCAGTAGTATAACAGTCTATAGCAATCAGCCCCAGCATTTT. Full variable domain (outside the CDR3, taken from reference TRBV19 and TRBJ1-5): DGGITQSPKYLFRKEGQNVTLSCEQNLNHDAMYWYRQDPGQGLRLIYYSQIVNDFQKGDIAEGYSVSREKKESFPLTVTSAQKNPTAFYLCASSITVYSNQPQHFGDGTRLSIL.

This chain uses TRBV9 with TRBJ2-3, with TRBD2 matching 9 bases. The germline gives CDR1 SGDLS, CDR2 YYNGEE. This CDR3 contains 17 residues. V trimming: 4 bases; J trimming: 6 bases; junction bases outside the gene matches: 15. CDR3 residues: CASSKETSSGTFDTQYF. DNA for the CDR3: TGTGCCAGCAGCAAAGAGACGTCTAGCGGGACTTTCGATACGCAGTATTTT.

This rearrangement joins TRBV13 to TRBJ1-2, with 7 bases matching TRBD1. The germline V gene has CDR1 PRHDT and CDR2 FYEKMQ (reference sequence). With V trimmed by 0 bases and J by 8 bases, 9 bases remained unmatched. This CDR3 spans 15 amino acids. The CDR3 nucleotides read TGTGCCAGCAGCTTAGGGGGAGCAGGGGGTGTCGGCTACACCTTC. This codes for CASSLGGAGGVGYTF.

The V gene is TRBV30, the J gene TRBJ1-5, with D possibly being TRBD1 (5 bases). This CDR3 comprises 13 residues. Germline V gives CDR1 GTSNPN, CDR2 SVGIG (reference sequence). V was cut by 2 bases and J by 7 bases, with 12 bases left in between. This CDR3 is CAWSSGASQPQHF. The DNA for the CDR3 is TGTGCCTGGAGTAGTGGGGCTTCACAGCCCCAGCATTTT.

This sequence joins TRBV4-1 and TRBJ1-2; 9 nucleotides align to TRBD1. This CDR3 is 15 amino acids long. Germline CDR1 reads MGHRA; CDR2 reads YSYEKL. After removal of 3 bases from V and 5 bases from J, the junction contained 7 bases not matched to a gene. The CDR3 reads CASSQVGTGLYGYTF. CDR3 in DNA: TGCGCCAGCAGCCAGGTCGGGACAGGGCTTTATGGCTACACCTTC.

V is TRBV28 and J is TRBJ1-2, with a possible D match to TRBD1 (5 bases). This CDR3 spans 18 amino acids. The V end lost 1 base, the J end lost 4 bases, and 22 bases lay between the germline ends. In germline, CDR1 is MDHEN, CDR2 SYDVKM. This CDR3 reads CASSLFRTRQRESYGYTF. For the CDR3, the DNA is TGTGCCAGCAGTTTATTCCGTACCAGACAGAGAGAAAGCTATGGCTACACCTTC.